This T cell receptor (beta chain) originates from a study of identical twins. Study conclusions and caveats: Models underpredicted monozygotic twin sharing of out-of-frame TCR alpha.

This clonotype was recorded a few times. Its specificity is unknown. Template switching (which added a universal primer site) was used, and cDNA carried unique molecular identifiers. TCRdb ran MiXCR on the 5' RACE reads and lists one entry per CDR3 protein. The table lists approximately 680,000 distinct CDR3 sequences, about 7.6% of them singletons, with roughly 1.6% in the top ten. The CDR3 contains 18 residues. Per the germline V gene, CDR1 is MNHNS and CDR2 is SASEGT. With 0 bases clipped from V and 3 bases from J, the junction kept 6 bases outside the gene matches. Another study also made use of these data, one on yellow fever vaccine responses in identical twins.

The chain uses TRBV6-1 and TRBJ2-3, with TRBD2 identical over 13 bases. The sequencing input was PBMCs. This clonotype was obtained from a woman aged 18-29 years in good health. The CDR3 loop reads CASSEAALGLAGTDTQYF. In DNA, the CDR3 is TGTGCCAGCAGTGAAGCTGCCCTGGGACTAGCGGGAACAGATACGCAGTATTTT.